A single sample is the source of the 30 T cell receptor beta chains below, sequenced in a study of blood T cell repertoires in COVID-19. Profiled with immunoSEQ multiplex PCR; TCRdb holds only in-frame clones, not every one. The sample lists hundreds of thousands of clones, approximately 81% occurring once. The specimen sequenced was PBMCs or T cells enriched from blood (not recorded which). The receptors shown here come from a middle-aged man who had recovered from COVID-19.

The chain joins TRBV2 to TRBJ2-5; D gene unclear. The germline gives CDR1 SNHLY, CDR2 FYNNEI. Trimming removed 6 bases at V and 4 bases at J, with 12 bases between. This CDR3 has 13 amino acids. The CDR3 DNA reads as TGTGCCAGCAGCGTTGGGTCGGGAGAGACCCAGTACTTC. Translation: CASSVGSGETQYF.

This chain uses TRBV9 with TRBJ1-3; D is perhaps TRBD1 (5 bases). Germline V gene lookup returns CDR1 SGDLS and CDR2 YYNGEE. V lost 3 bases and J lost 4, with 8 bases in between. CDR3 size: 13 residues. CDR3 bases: TGTGCCAGCAGCGACAGGTCGGGAAACACCATATATTTT. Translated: CASSDRSGNTIYF.

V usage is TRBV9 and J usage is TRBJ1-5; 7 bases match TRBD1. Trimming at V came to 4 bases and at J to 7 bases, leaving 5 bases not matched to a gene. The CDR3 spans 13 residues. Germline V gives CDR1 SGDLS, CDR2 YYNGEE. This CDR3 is CASSPQGDQPQHF. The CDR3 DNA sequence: TGTGCCAGCAGCCCCCAGGGGGACCAGCCCCAGCATTTT.

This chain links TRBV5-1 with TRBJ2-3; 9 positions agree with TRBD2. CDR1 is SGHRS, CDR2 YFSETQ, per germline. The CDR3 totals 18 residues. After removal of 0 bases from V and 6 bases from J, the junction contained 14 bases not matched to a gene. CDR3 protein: CASSLETLAGAPWDTQYF. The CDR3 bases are TGCGCCAGCAGCTTGGAAACCTTAGCGGGAGCGCCTTGGGATACGCAGTATTTT.

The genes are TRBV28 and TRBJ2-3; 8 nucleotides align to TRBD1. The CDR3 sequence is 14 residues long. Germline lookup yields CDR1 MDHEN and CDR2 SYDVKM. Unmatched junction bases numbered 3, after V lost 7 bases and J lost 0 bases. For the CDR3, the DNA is TGTGCCAGCACAGGGGGCGTTAGCACAGATACGCAGTATTTT. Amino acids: CASTGGVSTDTQYF.

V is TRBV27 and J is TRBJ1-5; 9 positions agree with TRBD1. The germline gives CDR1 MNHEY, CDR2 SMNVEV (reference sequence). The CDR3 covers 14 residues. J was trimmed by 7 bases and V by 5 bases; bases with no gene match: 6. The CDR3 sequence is CASSLTGGRQPQHF. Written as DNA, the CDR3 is TGTGCCAGCAGTCTTACAGGGGGCCGCCAGCCCCAGCATTTT.

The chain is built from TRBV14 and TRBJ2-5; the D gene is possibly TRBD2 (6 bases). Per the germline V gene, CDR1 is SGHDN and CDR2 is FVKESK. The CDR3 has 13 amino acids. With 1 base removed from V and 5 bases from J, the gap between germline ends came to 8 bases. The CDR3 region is CASSQGGRETQYF. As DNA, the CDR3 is TGTGCCAGCAGCCAAGGGGGGAGGGAGACCCAGTACTTC.

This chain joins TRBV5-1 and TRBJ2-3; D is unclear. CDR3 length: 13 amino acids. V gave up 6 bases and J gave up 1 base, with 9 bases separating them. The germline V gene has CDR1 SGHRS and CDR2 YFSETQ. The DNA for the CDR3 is TGCGCCAGCACCTTCCTCGGCACAGATACGCAGTATTTT. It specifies CASTFLGTDTQYF.

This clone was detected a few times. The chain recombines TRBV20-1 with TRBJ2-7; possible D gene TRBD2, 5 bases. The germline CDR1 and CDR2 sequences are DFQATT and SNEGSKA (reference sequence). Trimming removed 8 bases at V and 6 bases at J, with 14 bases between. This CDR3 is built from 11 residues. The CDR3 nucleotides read TGCAGTTATGCGGACTTTCCCGAGCAGTACTTC. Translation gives CSYADFPEQYF.

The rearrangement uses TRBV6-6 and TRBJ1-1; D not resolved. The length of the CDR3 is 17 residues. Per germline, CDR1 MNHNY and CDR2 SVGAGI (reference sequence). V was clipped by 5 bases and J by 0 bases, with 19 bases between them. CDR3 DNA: TGTGCCAGCAGTCTGCAAACGAACAGTCTGGTGAACACTGAAGCTTTCTTT. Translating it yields CASSLQTNSLVNTEAFF.

In DNA form, the CDR3 reads TGTGCCAGCAGCCAAGAGCGTACAGGGGGCGGGGAGACCCAGTACTTC. This gives the protein CASSQERTGGGETQYF. The chain links TRBV3-1 (or the pseudogene TRBV3-2) to TRBJ2-5; 9 nucleotides agree with TRBD1. Trimming cost V 0 bases and J 5 bases; bases outside gene matches: 7. Germline V CDR1 and CDR2: LGHDT, YNNKEL (reference sequence). The CDR3 spans 16 residues.

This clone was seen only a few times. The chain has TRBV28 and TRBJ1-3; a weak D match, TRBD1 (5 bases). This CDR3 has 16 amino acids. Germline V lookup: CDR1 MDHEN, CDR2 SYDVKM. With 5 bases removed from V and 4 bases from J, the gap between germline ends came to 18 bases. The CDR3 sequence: CASSARDGLNGNTIYF. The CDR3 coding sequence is TGTGCCAGCAGTGCCCGGGACGGACTAAACGGAAACACCATATATTTT.

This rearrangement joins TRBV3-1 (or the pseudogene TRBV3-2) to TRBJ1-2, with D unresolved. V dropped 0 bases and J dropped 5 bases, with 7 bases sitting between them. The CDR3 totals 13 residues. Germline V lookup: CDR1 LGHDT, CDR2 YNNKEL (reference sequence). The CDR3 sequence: CASSQDPGYGYTF. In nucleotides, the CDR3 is TGTGCCAGCAGCCAAGATCCAGGATATGGCTACACCTTC.

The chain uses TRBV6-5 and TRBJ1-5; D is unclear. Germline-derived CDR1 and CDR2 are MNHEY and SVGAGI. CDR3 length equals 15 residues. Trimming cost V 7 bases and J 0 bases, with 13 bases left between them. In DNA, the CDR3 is TGTGCCAGCATCCAGGCAGCTTATAGCAATCAGCCCCAGCATTTT. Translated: CASIQAAYSNQPQHF.

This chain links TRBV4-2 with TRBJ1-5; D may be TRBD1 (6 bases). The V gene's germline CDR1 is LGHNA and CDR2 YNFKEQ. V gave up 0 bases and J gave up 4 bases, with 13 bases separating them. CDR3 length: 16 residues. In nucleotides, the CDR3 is TGTGCCAGCAGCCAAGATGCAAGGACAGCTAATCAGCCCCAGCATTTT. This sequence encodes CASSQDARTANQPQHF.

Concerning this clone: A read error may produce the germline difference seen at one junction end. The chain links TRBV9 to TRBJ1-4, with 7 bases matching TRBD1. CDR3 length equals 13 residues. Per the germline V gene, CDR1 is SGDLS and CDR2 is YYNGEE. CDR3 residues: CEDRELFFEKLFF. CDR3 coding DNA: TGCGAAGACAGGGAATTGTTTTTCGAAAAACTGTTTTTT.

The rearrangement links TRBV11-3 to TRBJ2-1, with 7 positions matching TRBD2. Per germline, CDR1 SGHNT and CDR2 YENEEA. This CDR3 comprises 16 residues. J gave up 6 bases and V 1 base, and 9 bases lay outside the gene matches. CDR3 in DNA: TGTGCCAGCAGCTTAGCTCTGGGACTAACCCTCAATGAGCAGTTCTTC. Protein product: CASSLALGLTLNEQFF.

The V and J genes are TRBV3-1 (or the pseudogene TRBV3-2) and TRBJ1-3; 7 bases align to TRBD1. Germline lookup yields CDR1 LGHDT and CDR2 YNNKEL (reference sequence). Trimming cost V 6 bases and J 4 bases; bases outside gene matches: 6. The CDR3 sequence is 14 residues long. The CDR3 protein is CASSRSDRGNTIYF. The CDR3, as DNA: TGTGCCAGCAGTCGATCGGACAGGGGAAACACCATATATTTT.

The CDR3 bases are TGTGCCAGCAGTCCTGGACTCCACAATGAGCAGTTCTTC. Amino acid sequence: CASSPGLHNEQFF. V and J are TRBV9 and TRBJ2-1; a possible D gene is TRBD2 (5 bases). CDR3 size: 13 residues. CDR1 is SGDLS and CDR2 is YYNGEE in the germline V gene. Trimming removed 5 bases at V and 5 bases at J, with 11 bases between. Full variable domain (missing parts from reference TRBV9 and TRBJ2-1): DSGVTQTPKHLITATGQRVTLRCSPRSGDLSVYWYQQSLDQGLQFLIQYYNGEERAKGNILERFSAQQFPDLHSELNLSSLELGDSALYFCASSPGLHNEQFFGPGTRLTVL.

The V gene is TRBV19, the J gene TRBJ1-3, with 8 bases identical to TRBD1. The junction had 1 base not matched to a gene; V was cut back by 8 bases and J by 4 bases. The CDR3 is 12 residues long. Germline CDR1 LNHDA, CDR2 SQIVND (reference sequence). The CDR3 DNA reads TGTGCCAGTGGGACAGGAGGAAACACCATATATTTT. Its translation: CASGTGGNTIYF. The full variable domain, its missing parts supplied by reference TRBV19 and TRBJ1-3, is DGGITQSPKYLFRKEGQNVTLSCEQNLNHDAMYWYRQDPGQGLRLIYYSQIVNDFQKGDIAEGYSVSREKKESFPLTVTSAQKNPTAFYLCASGTGGNTIYFGEGSWLTVV.

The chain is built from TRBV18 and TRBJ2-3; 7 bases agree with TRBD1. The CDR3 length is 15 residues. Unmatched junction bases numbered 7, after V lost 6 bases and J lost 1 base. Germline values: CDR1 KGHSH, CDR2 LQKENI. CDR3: CASSRRGTGTDTQYF. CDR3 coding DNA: TGTGCCAGCTCCCGGAGAGGGACAGGCACAGATACGCAGTATTTT.

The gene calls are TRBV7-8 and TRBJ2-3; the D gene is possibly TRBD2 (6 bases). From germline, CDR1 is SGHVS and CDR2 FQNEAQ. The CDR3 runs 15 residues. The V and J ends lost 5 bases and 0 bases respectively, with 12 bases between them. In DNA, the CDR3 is TGTGCCAGCAGCCCGGAGGGGCAAAGCACAGATACGCAGTATTTT. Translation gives CASSPEGQSTDTQYF.

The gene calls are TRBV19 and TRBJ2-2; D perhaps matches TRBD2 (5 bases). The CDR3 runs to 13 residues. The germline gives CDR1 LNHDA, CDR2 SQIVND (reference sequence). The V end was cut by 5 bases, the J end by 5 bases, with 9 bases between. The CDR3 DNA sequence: TGTGCCAGTAGTCCTACTAGAACCGGGGAGCTGTTTTTT. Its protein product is CASSPTRTGELFF.

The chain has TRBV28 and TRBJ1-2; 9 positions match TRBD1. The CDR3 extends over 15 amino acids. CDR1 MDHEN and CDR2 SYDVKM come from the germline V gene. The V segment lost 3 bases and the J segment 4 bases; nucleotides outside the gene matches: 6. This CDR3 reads CASSFPTGGGYGYTF. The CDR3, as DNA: TGTGCCAGCAGTTTCCCGACAGGGGGAGGCTATGGCTACACCTTC.

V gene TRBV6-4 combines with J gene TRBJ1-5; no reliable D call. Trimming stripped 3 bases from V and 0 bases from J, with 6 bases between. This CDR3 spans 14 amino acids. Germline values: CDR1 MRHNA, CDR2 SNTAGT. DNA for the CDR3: TGTGCCAGCAGTGAACAGTATAGCAATCAGCCCCAGCATTTT. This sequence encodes CASSEQYSNQPQHF.

For the CDR3, the DNA is TGTGCCAGTAAGAACAGGGGGGCTCAAAAGAACACTGAAGCTTTCTTT. Its translation: CASKNRGAQKNTEAFF. V is TRBV19 and J is TRBJ1-1, with 8 bases identical to TRBD1. This CDR3 spans 16 amino acids. V was clipped by 7 bases and J by 1 base; unmatched bases: 11. Germline V gene lookup returns CDR1 LNHDA and CDR2 SQIVND (reference sequence).

CDR3 in DNA: TGTGCCAGCAGTACCCGGGGGGAGCAGTACTTC. Translated: CASSTRGEQYF. The chain is built from TRBV6-5 and TRBJ2-7, with D perhaps matching TRBD2 (6 bases). Deletions cut 5 bases from V and 7 bases from J, with 9 bases between. The CDR3 runs 11 residues. Germline-derived CDR1 and CDR2 are MNHEY and SVGAGI.

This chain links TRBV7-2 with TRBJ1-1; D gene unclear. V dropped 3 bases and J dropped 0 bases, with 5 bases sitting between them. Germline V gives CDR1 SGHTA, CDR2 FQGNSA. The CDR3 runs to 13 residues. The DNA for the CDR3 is TGTGCCAGCAGCTTCGGTATGAACACTGAAGCTTTCTTT. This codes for CASSFGMNTEAFF.

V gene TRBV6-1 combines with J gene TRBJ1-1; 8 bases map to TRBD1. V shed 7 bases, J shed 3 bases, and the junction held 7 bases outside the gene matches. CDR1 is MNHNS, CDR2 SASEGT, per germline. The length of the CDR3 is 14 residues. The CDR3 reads CASNQGASYTEAFF. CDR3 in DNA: TGTGCCAGCAATCAGGGGGCATCATACACTGAAGCTTTCTTT.

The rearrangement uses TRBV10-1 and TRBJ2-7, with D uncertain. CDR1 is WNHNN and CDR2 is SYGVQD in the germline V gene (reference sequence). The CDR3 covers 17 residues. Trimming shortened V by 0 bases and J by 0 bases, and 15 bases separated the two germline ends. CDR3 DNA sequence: TGCGCCAGCAGTGAGTCTCGTGGCCAGGTTAGCTCCTACGAGCAGTACTTC. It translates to CASSESRGQVSSYEQYF.